This paragraph reports one TCR beta chain. The data stem from a study of T cells after yellow fever vaccination. Trimming at V came to 4 bases and at J to 4 bases, leaving 6 bases not matched to a gene. CDR3 length equals 14 residues. Germline CDR1 and CDR2: MNHEY and SMNVEV (reference sequence). TCRdb re-called the 5' RACE reads through MiXCR, storing one row per CDR3 protein. The table lists 150,000 to 200,000 distinct CDR3 sequences, 6.2% of them singletons, with less than 3.5% in the top ten. The sequence came from a man aged 18 to 35 who received the YFV17D yellow fever vaccine. This chain joins TRBV27 and TRBJ2-5; TRBD1 agrees at 7 bases. The sample in question was CD4+ T cells sorted from PBMCs, obtained on the day of the first yellow fever vaccination. CDR3: CASSSRDSRETQYF. DNA of the CDR3: TGTGCCAGCAGTTCTCGGGACAGTAGAGAGACCCAGTACTTC.